The 32 T cell receptor beta chains listed next were all sequenced from one sample in a study of cytomegalovirus exposure and HLA in healthy donors. This PCR relied on a set of 60 Vbeta primers and 13 Jbeta primers. Clones were sequenced by immunoSEQ multiplex PCR, and TCRdb holds only the in-frame ones, with some missing. The table shows around 170,000 clones, with 75% to 90% occurring only once. The source material was PBMCs. Source of these receptors: a girl aged 10 to 17 in good health and CMV-seropositive.

The J gene is TRBJ2-7, the V gene TRBV29-1, with D perhaps TRBD1 (5 bases). From germline, CDR1 is SQVTM and CDR2 ANQGSEA. Trimming removed 6 bases from V and 2 bases from J, with 8 bases in between. The CDR3 loop spans 11 amino acids. CDR3 sequence reads: CSVRQTYEQYF. The CDR3, as DNA: TGCAGCGTCCGACAGACCTACGAGCAGTACTTC.

The chain has TRBV4-1 and TRBJ1-2; tentatively, D is TRBD1 (6 bases). The length of the CDR3 is 16 residues. Trimming shortened V by 3 bases and J by 0 bases, and 14 bases separated the two germline ends. CDR1 and CDR2 (germline): MGHRA, YSYEKL. The DNA of the CDR3 is TGCGCCAGCAGCCATGAAGCCCGGACAGCTAACTATGGCTACACCTTC. Translation: CASSHEARTANYGYTF.

J is TRBJ2-2 and V is TRBV27; no definite D call. CDR1 and CDR2 from the germline V gene are MNHEY and SMNVEV (reference sequence). Trimming removed 2 bases at V and 5 bases at J, with 9 bases between. This CDR3 has 14 amino acids. CDR3 sequence (DNA): TGTGCCAGCAGTTTACGAGAACCTACCGGGGAGCTGTTTTTT. Translating gives CASSLREPTGELFF.

The chain has TRBV7-9 and TRBJ1-1, with D unclear. In germline, CDR1 is SEHNR, CDR2 FQNEAQ (reference sequence). This CDR3 spans 12 amino acids. Between the trimmed V and J ends, which lost 8 bases and 0 bases, there was a span of 7 bases. CDR3 DNA: TGTGCCAGCTTGGGCATGAACACTGAAGCTTTCTTT. It codes for CASLGMNTEAFF.

The J gene is TRBJ1-5, the V gene TRBV6-6; D ambiguous. CDR3 length: 14 residues. Germline CDR1 is MNHNY and CDR2 is SVGAGI (reference sequence). V was cut by 0 bases and J by 4 bases, with 7 bases left in between. The CDR3 spells CASSYSAPNQPQHF. In nucleotides, the CDR3 is TGTGCCAGCAGTTACTCGGCTCCAAATCAGCCCCAGCATTTT.

The chain combines TRBV30 with TRBJ2-3; D is possibly TRBD1 (5 bases). This CDR3 contains 13 residues. The V gene lost 3 bases and the J gene lost 0 bases, with 7 bases spanning the gap. Germline V lookup: CDR1 GTSNPN, CDR2 SVGIG (reference sequence). This CDR3 is CAWSGHSTDTQYF. CDR3 DNA: TGTGCCTGGAGCGGACACAGCACAGATACGCAGTATTTT.

The chain joins TRBV5-4 to TRBJ2-3, with a possible D match to TRBD2 (6 bases). Looked up from germline, CDR1 is SGHNT and CDR2 is YYREEE (reference sequence). V lost 2 bases and J 6 bases, leaving 16 bases between the germline ends. The CDR3 loop spans 15 amino acids. This CDR3 reads CASSLRLAAGDTQYF. The CDR3 DNA reads TGTGCCAGCAGCTTACGCCTTGCCGCGGGGGATACGCAGTATTTT. The full variable domain, completed using reference TRBV5-4 and TRBJ2-3, is ETGVTQSPTHLIKTRGQQVTLRCSSQSGHNTVSWYQQALGQGPQFIFQYYREEENGRGNFPPRFSGLQFPNYSSELNVNALELDDSALYLCASSLRLAAGDTQYFGPGTRLTVL.

With respect to this clone: Distinct nucleotide sequences in the sample also encode this CDR3. This sequence joins TRBV6-5 and TRBJ1-5; D unresolved. V dropped 2 bases and J dropped 4 bases, with 9 bases sitting between them. Germline values: CDR1 MNHEY, CDR2 SVGAGI. CDR3 length: 14 residues. The CDR3 sequence is CASSYLSVNQPQHF. DNA of the CDR3: TGTGCCAGCAGTTACCTCTCGGTGAATCAGCCCCAGCATTTT.

The V and J genes are TRBV7-3 and TRBJ2-5; 9 nucleotides align to TRBD1. Germline V gene data show CDR1 as SGHTA and CDR2 as FQGTGA. CDR3 length equals 13 residues. Trimming removed 5 bases from V and 4 bases from J; junction bases left unmatched: 2. The CDR3 protein is CASSRTGAETQYF. Written as DNA, the CDR3 is TGTGCCAGCAGCCGGACAGGGGCAGAGACCCAGTACTTC.

In the case of this clone: The junction differs from germline at one of its ends, possibly a read error. The DNA for the CDR3 is TGTGCCAGCAGCGGACGGGGACAGGGGCGCTTTTTT. This codes for CASSGRGQGRFF. The chain combines TRBV7-7 with TRBJ1-5; 10 nucleotides align to TRBD1. CDR1 is SSHAT and CDR2 is FNYEAQ in the germline V gene (reference sequence). This CDR3 region has 12 residues.

The CDR3 nucleotides read TGTGCCAGCTCACCCCCGGACAGTAGGGACATTCAGTACTTC. This codes for CASSPPDSRDIQYF. The chain is built from TRBV18 and TRBJ2-4, with D perhaps TRBD1 (6 bases). The V end lost 3 bases, the J end lost 8 bases, and 14 bases lay between the germline ends. This CDR3 is built from 14 residues. The germline V gene encodes CDR1 KGHSH and CDR2 LQKENI.

V and J are TRBV28 and TRBJ2-3; 7 bases are shared with TRBD2. The CDR3 covers 14 residues. Per germline, CDR1 MDHEN and CDR2 SYDVKM. Trimming took 4 bases from V and 7 from J; bases not matched to a gene: 8. The CDR3 coding sequence is TGTGCCAGCAGTTCCCCAGCGGGAACTAATACGCAGTATTTT. Translated, it gives CASSSPAGTNTQYF.

CDR3 DNA sequence: TGTGCCAGCAGCTTAGGGGCGATGAACACTGAAGCTTTCTTT. Translation: CASSLGAMNTEAFF. The chain recombines TRBV7-8 with TRBJ1-1; D is unresolved. The CDR3 sequence is 14 residues long. Germline CDR1 is SGHVS and CDR2 is FQNEAQ. The ends were cut back, 1 base at V and 0 bases at J, with 6 bases in the middle.

The chain couples TRBV6-6 to TRBJ2-7; TRBD1 is a possible D gene (5 bases). Germline V gives CDR1 MNHNY, CDR2 SVGAGI (reference sequence). V shed 2 bases and J shed 1 base, with 6 bases lying between them. This CDR3 has 13 amino acids. The CDR3 nucleotides are TGTGCCAGCAGTTACAGACAGTCCTACGAGCAGTACTTC. Residues: CASSYRQSYEQYF.

The chain recombines TRBV19 with TRBJ2-2; 8 nucleotides line up with TRBD1. V trimming: 5 bases; J trimming: 6 bases; junction bases outside the gene matches: 5. This CDR3 has 14 amino acids. The V gene's germline CDR1 is LNHDA and CDR2 SQIVND (reference sequence). The CDR3 nucleotides are TGTGCCAGTAGTCCAGACAGGGGCGCCGGGGAGCTGTTTTTT. Amino acids: CASSPDRGAGELFF.

The chain is built from TRBV10-3 and TRBJ1-2; no clear D. V gave up 2 bases and J gave up 8 bases, with 12 bases separating them. The CDR3 is 13 residues long. The germline V gene has CDR1 ENHRY and CDR2 SYGVKD. CDR3 sequence (DNA): TGTGCCATCAGTGAGCCCGGGAACGGGGGCTACACCTTC. Translating it yields CAISEPGNGGYTF.

V is TRBV7-9 and J is TRBJ2-5; a weak D match, TRBD2 (6 bases). CDR1 and CDR2 from the germline V gene are SEHNR and FQNEAQ (reference sequence). This CDR3 is built from 12 residues. Trimming pared 6 bases from V and 11 bases from J, leaving 16 bases between. In DNA form, the CDR3 reads TGTGCCAGCAGATTCGGAGGGGAGTCTCAGTACTTC. Translating gives CASRFGGESQYF. The full variable domain, completed using reference TRBV7-9 and TRBJ2-5, is DTGVSQNPRHKITKRGQNVTFRCDPISEHNRLYWYRQTLGQGPEFLTYFQNEAQLEKSRLLSDRFSAERPKGSFSTLEIQRTEQGDSAMYLCASRFGGESQYFGPGTRLLVL.

V usage is TRBV6-1 and J usage is TRBJ1-6; tentative D call: TRBD1 (5 bases). This CDR3 is built from 17 residues. Trimming cost V 0 bases and J 5 bases, with 14 bases left between them. CDR1 is MNHNS and CDR2 is SASEGT in the germline V gene. The CDR3 sequence: CASSEARGRGDNSPLHF. For the CDR3, the DNA is TGTGCCAGCAGTGAAGCGAGAGGGAGGGGAGATAATTCACCCCTCCACTTT.

V gene TRBV7-2 combines with J gene TRBJ2-3; the D gene is possibly TRBD2 (6 bases). CDR1 is SGHTA, CDR2 FQGNSA, per germline. This CDR3 is built from 14 residues. V lost 6 bases and J lost 1, with 11 bases in between. The CDR3: CASRLGLGTDTQYF. The CDR3 DNA follows: TGTGCCAGCAGGTTGGGACTTGGCACAGATACGCAGTATTTT.

This clone turned up a few times. This chain joins TRBV19 and TRBJ2-5; 12 nucleotides agree with TRBD1. CDR1 LNHDA and CDR2 SQIVND come from the germline V gene (reference sequence). The CDR3 contains 15 residues. V lost 6 bases to trimming and J lost 5 bases; unmatched junction nucleotides: 7. The CDR3 region has the DNA TGTGCCAGTAGGACCGGGACAGGGGGCCGGGAGACCCAGTACTTC. Translation gives CASRTGTGGRETQYF.

The chain employs TRBV29-1 and TRBJ1-1; no reliable D call. Germline loops: CDR1 SQVTM, CDR2 ANQGSEA. This CDR3 contains 12 residues. V was clipped by 8 bases and J by 1 base, with 11 bases between them. CDR3 loop: CSHYPPNTEAFF. DNA of the CDR3: TGCAGCCACTACCCCCCGAACACTGAAGCTTTCTTT.

The CDR3 reads CASSPGQGPQHQPQHF. The CDR3 nucleotides read TGTGCCAGCAGCCCAGGACAGGGCCCCCAACATCAGCCCCAGCATTTT. The V and J genes are TRBV7-6 and TRBJ1-5, with 8 bases lining up with TRBD1. The germline CDR1 and CDR2 sequences are SGHVS and FNYEAQ. V shed 5 bases, J shed 5 bases, and the junction held 11 bases outside the gene matches. CDR3 length: 16 residues.

The gene calls are TRBV4-1 and TRBJ2-3; 10 nucleotides align to TRBD2. The V gene's germline CDR1 is MGHRA and CDR2 YSYEKL. J was trimmed by 2 bases and V by 2 bases; bases with no gene match: 4. This CDR3 has 16 residues. The CDR3 coding sequence is TGCGCCAGCAGCCAACGGACTAGCGGACTCACAGATACGCAGTATTTT. This translates into CASSQRTSGLTDTQYF.

The chain is built from TRBV27 and TRBJ1-1; D is perhaps TRBD1 (6 bases). CDR1 is MNHEY and CDR2 is SMNVEV in the germline V gene (reference sequence). CDR3 length: 12 amino acids. V lost 3 bases to trimming and J lost 11 bases, with 13 bases between them. Written as DNA, the CDR3 is TGTGCCAGCAGTTTGATTCCAGGGGAGGCTTTCTTT. This translates into CASSLIPGEAFF.

CDR3 in DNA: TGTGCCAGCAGTCGGGGTCTGGGCAGGCCGGGGGACACTGAAGCTTTCTTT. Protein product: CASSRGLGRPGDTEAFF. The V call is TRBV2, the J call TRBJ1-1; possible D gene TRBD1, 5 bases. With 5 bases removed from V and 3 bases from J, the gap between germline ends came to 22 bases. The CDR3 has 17 amino acids. Germline V gene lookup returns CDR1 SNHLY and CDR2 FYNNEI.

The chain uses TRBV7-3 and TRBJ2-7; TRBD1 agrees at 7 bases. V shed 5 bases and J 6 bases; nucleotides not matched to a gene: 7. The CDR3 spans 13 residues. Germline V gene data show CDR1 as SGHTA and CDR2 as FQGTGA. The CDR3 spells CASSPRPGGEQYF. Here the CDR3 DNA reads TGTGCCAGCAGCCCACGGCCAGGGGGCGAGCAGTACTTC.

This chain connects TRBV15 to TRBJ2-7; 7 bases agree with TRBD1. V gave up 5 bases and J gave up 0 bases; unmatched junction bases: 10. The CDR3 is 16 amino acids. Germline loops: CDR1 LNHNV, CDR2 YYDKDF (reference sequence). The CDR3 region is CATSGPYRGISYEQYF. DNA of the CDR3: TGTGCCACCAGCGGTCCTTACAGGGGAATCTCCTACGAGCAGTACTTC.

The chain has TRBV9 and TRBJ2-7; TRBD1 agrees at 8 bases. The J segment lost 5 bases and the V segment lost 4 bases, leaving 8 bases of the junction unmatched. Looked up from germline, CDR1 is SGDLS and CDR2 is YYNGEE. This CDR3 has 14 residues. CDR3 protein: CASSSGQDGDEQYF. The CDR3 nucleotides are TGTGCCAGCAGCTCGGGACAGGATGGAGACGAGCAGTACTTC.

V and J are TRBV10-2 and TRBJ2-3; TRBD2 matches 7 bases. Per germline, CDR1 WSHSY and CDR2 SAAADI. CDR3 length equals 15 residues. V was clipped by 8 bases and J by 6 bases; unmatched bases: 14. CDR3 DNA: TGCGCCAGCTCTACTGACGGGACTATAACCGATACGCAGTATTTT. Translating it yields CASSTDGTITDTQYF.

This clone was found once. The chain employs TRBV13 and TRBJ2-5; TRBD1 matches 9 bases. Germline V CDR1 and CDR2: PRHDT, FYEKMQ (reference sequence). The CDR3 contains 13 residues. V gave up 5 bases and J gave up 7 bases; unmatched junction bases: 5. CDR3 sequence (DNA): TGTGCCAGCAGCCCCAGACAGGGGGGGACCCAGTACTTC. Translating gives CASSPRQGGTQYF.

The V call is TRBV4-1, the J call TRBJ1-2; D is uncertain. The V gene's germline CDR1 is MGHRA and CDR2 YSYEKL. Trimming left V 4 bases short and J 6 bases short, with 18 bases between. The CDR3 spans 15 residues. The CDR3 DNA sequence: TGCGCCAGCAGCCCCCGGGAAACGTCCCCAAATGGCTACACCTTC. Residues: CASSPRETSPNGYTF.

The chain uses TRBV18 and TRBJ2-7, with D perhaps matching TRBD2 (5 bases). Germline CDR1 KGHSH, CDR2 LQKENI. The V gene lost 2 bases and the J gene lost 5 bases, with 13 bases spanning the gap. This CDR3 is 14 amino acids long. The CDR3 protein is CASSPEREAHEQYF. CDR3 in DNA: TGTGCCAGCTCACCAGAGAGGGAAGCCCACGAGCAGTACTTC.